This passage covers 19 T cell receptor beta chains from one sample sequenced in a study of cytomegalovirus exposure and HLA in healthy donors (dated by TCRdb to the late 2010s). Library prep was done by the immunoSEQ multiplex PCR assay. For the multiplex PCR, a mixture combining 60 forward primers for TCR Vbeta segments and 13 reverse primers for TCR Jbeta segments was used. TCRdb's version of the immuneACCESS table is confined to in-frame rearrangements and falls short of the full clone set. An unresolved V gene accounts for under half of the shortfall where checked; the remainder is of unknown origin. For this sample there are about 140,000 clones; 80% appear just once. 1.2% of the sample lies in the top ten. The sample consisted of PBMCs. Every receptor here comes from a female donor in good health and CMV-seronegative.

The gene calls are TRBV5-4 and TRBJ2-5, with D possibly matching TRBD2 (6 bases). This CDR3 is 16 amino acids long. With 4 bases removed from V and 1 base from J, the gap between germline ends came to 17 bases. Germline V gives CDR1 SGHNT, CDR2 YYREEE (reference sequence). The CDR3 sequence is CASSPQAASAQETQYF. CDR3 sequence (DNA): TGTGCCAGCAGCCCCCAAGCGGCTAGCGCCCAAGAGACCCAGTACTTC.

The chain joins TRBV19 to TRBJ1-5, with D tentatively TRBD1 (5 bases). From germline, CDR1 is LNHDA and CDR2 SQIVND (reference sequence). With 8 bases removed from V and 4 bases from J, the gap between germline ends came to 18 bases. CDR3 length: 15 amino acids. The CDR3 loop reads CASAPARVGNQPQHF. The CDR3 bases are TGTGCCAGTGCCCCCGCCAGGGTCGGGAATCAGCCCCAGCATTTT.

The rearrangement uses TRBV29-1 and TRBJ2-7; the match to TRBD2 covers 16 bases. There are 17 residues in the CDR3. The trim removed 6 bases at V and 5 bases at J, leaving 13 bases unmatched. In germline, CDR1 is SQVTM, CDR2 ANQGSEA. CDR3 coding DNA: TGCAGCGTCGCCGGGACTAGCGGGAGGGCCACTCCAAACGAGCAGTACTTC. It specifies CSVAGTSGRATPNEQYF.

As DNA, the CDR3 is TGTGCCAGCAGTACTAGCGAAATATACAATGAGCAGTTCTTC. Protein product: CASSTSEIYNEQFF. The chain carries TRBV6-4 and TRBJ2-1, with TRBD2 identical over 7 bases. V dropped 5 bases and J dropped 4; count of bases not matched to a gene: 5. Germline V gene lookup returns CDR1 MRHNA and CDR2 SNTAGT. This CDR3 has 14 residues.

This clone was seen a handful of times. The chain employs TRBV19 and TRBJ2-3, with TRBD2 matching over 8 bases. V trimming: 4 bases; J trimming: 3 bases; junction bases outside the gene matches: 6. This CDR3 comprises 15 residues. Germline values: CDR1 LNHDA, CDR2 SQIVND (reference sequence). The DNA of the CDR3 is TGTGCCAGTAGTAAGAGCGGGAGTCGTACAGATACGCAGTATTTT. Protein sequence: CASSKSGSRTDTQYF.

The chain couples TRBV29-1 to TRBJ1-1, with D maybe TRBD1 (5 bases). This CDR3 has 14 residues. The V end lost 4 bases, the J end lost 4 bases, and 16 bases lay between the germline ends. Germline V gene sequence: CDR1 SQVTM, CDR2 ANQGSEA. DNA for the CDR3: TGCAGCGTTGCGACAACAGGTGTGGGCACTGAAGCTTTCTTT. It is translated as CSVATTGVGTEAFF. Supplemented by reference TRBV29-1 and TRBJ1-1, the full variable domain reads SAVISQKPSRDICQRGTSLTIQCQVDSQVTMMFWYRQQPGQSLTLIATANQGSEATYESGFVIDKFPISRPNLTFSTLTVSNMSPEDSSIYLCSVATTGVGTEAFFGQGTRLTVV.

The genes are TRBV2 and TRBJ2-7; D perhaps matches TRBD2 (6 bases). CDR1 and CDR2 from the germline V gene are SNHLY and FYNNEI. Deletions cut 0 bases from V and 2 bases from J, with 8 bases between. The CDR3 is made up of 14 amino acids. Written as DNA, the CDR3 is TGTGCCAGCAGTGAAGCGGGGGAGGCCTACGAGCAGTACTTC. Protein: CASSEAGEAYEQYF.

This clone has a handful of counts. The chain recombines TRBV7-2 with TRBJ1-5; D is uncertain. Per the germline V gene, CDR1 is SGHTA and CDR2 is FQGNSA. Trimming stripped 1 base from V and 6 bases from J, with 7 bases between. The CDR3 is made up of 13 amino acids. CDR3 bases: TGTGCCAGCAGCTTAGAACGGGGTCAGCCCCAGCATTTT. Its translation is CASSLERGQPQHF.

This clone was recorded a few times. This chain uses TRBV10-1 with TRBJ1-4; tentative D call: TRBD1 (5 bases). Trimming removed 3 bases at V and 4 bases at J, with 15 bases between. Germline assignment: CDR1 WNHNN and CDR2 SYGVQD (reference sequence). There are 16 residues in the CDR3. Here the CDR3 reads CASSDLTASRNEKLFF. CDR3 DNA: TGCGCCAGCAGTGATTTGACAGCCAGCCGTAATGAAAAACTGTTTTTT.

The CDR3 protein is CASRAGTGLANYGYTF. The CDR3 DNA follows: TGTGCCAGCAGGGCCGGGACAGGCCTTGCTAACTATGGCTACACCTTC. J is TRBJ1-2 and V is TRBV27; 8 nucleotides match TRBD1. The V gene end was trimmed by 6 bases and the J gene end by 0 bases; junction bases not matched to a gene: 9. Germline lookup yields CDR1 MNHEY and CDR2 SMNVEV (reference sequence). This CDR3 has 16 residues.

The chain recombines TRBV10-2 with TRBJ2-2; TRBD2 matches at 8 bases. With V trimmed by 5 bases and J by 3 bases, 2 bases remained unmatched. The CDR3 has 14 residues. Germline CDR1 WSHSY, CDR2 SAAADI. The DNA for the CDR3 is TGCGCCAGCAGTTCCGGGAGGGACACCGGGGAGCTGTTTTTT. It translates to CASSSGRDTGELFF.

The J gene is TRBJ1-1, the V gene TRBV7-3, with D possibly being TRBD1 (6 bases). In germline, CDR1 is SGHTA, CDR2 FQGTGA. Trimming stripped 4 bases from V and 4 bases from J, with 13 bases between. The CDR3 runs to 14 residues. For the CDR3, the DNA is TGTGCCAGCAGCTCCAGGGGAGGGGGCACTGAAGCTTTCTTT. This encodes CASSSRGGGTEAFF.

The chain couples TRBV9 to TRBJ1-1; tentative D call: TRBD1 (5 bases). The V gene lost 5 bases and the J gene lost 3 bases, with 11 bases spanning the gap. This CDR3 region has 13 residues. Looked up from germline, CDR1 is SGDLS and CDR2 is YYNGEE. CDR3 residues: CASRAQEDTEAFF. In DNA, the CDR3 is TGTGCCAGCAGGGCACAGGAAGACACTGAAGCTTTCTTT.

This clone has a handful of counts. The DNA for the CDR3 is TGTGCCAGCAGCTTAGGGGGGGGACTACCCCAAGAGACCCAGTACTTC. Its translation is CASSLGGGLPQETQYF. The V gene is TRBV11-2, the J gene TRBJ2-5, with 7 bases matching TRBD2. Looked up from germline, CDR1 is SGHAT and CDR2 is FQNNGV. Trimming at V came to 1 base and at J to 1 base, leaving 6 bases not matched to a gene. This CDR3 is 16 amino acids long.

The genes are TRBV5-1 and TRBJ2-5; 7 bases map to TRBD1. J gave up 5 bases and V 0 bases, and 10 bases lay outside the gene matches. This CDR3 comprises 16 residues. Germline V gives CDR1 SGHRS, CDR2 YFSETQ. CDR3 DNA: TGCGCCAGCAGCTTGGCCGTAGGGGGCCAAGGGGAGACCCAGTACTTC. Its protein product is CASSLAVGGQGETQYF.

This chain links TRBV28 with TRBJ2-2; D might be TRBD2 (6 bases). CDR3 length: 20 residues. Germline CDR1 and CDR2: MDHEN and SYDVKM. Trimming cost V 6 bases and J 1 base, with 27 bases left between them. In nucleotides, the CDR3 is TGTGCCAGCAGCCCGAGAATTAGCGGCAACGCTATTTGGAACACCGGGGAGCTGTTTTTT. This encodes CASSPRISGNAIWNTGELFF.

The chain combines TRBV2 with TRBJ2-7, with 7 bases identical to TRBD1. Germline V gene lookup returns CDR1 SNHLY and CDR2 FYNNEI. V lost 6 bases to trimming and J lost 4 bases; unmatched junction nucleotides: 9. This CDR3 contains 14 residues. The CDR3 region is CASRRQGGVYEQYF. CDR3 coding DNA: TGTGCCAGCAGGAGACAGGGTGGTGTTTACGAGCAGTACTTC.

V and J are TRBV27 and TRBJ2-7; D is undetermined. Germline V gene data show CDR1 as MNHEY and CDR2 as SMNVEV (reference sequence). The CDR3 consists of 13 residues. V gave up 5 bases and J gave up 0 bases, with 8 bases separating them. CDR3 sequence reads: CASSPVGSYEQYF. CDR3 in DNA: TGTGCCAGCAGTCCCGTCGGCTCCTACGAGCAGTACTTC.

The V call is TRBV5-6, the J call TRBJ2-1; D not certain. The CDR3 runs 11 residues. The V end lost 0 bases, the J end lost 8 bases, and 3 bases lay between the germline ends. Germline values: CDR1 SGHDT, CDR2 YYEEEE. CDR3 sequence reads: CASSLADEQFF. CDR3 sequence (DNA): TGTGCCAGCAGCTTGGCCGATGAGCAGTTCTTC.